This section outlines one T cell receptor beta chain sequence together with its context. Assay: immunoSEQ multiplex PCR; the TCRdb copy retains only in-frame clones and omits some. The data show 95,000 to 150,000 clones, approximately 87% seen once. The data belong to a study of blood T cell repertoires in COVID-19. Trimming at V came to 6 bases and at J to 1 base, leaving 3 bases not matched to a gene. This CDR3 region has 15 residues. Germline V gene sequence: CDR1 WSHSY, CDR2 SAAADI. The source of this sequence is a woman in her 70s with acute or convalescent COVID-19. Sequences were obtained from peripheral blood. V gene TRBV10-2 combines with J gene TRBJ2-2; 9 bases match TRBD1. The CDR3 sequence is CASRAGQGNTGELFF. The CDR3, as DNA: TGCGCCAGCAGAGCGGGACAGGGGAACACCGGGGAGCTGTTTTTT.